The 32 T cell receptor beta chains in this list originate from one sample, sequenced in a study of blood T cell repertoires in COVID-19. Using immunoSEQ multiplex PCR, the repertoire was profiled, and TCRdb retains in-frame clones only, with some absent. This sample has under 300,000 clones, with over 65% found just once. The sequenced material came from peripheral blood. The origin of the receptors is a woman older than 75 with acute or convalescent COVID-19.

The CDR3 nucleotides are TGTGCCAGCAGCCAAGCTCCCTTAGGCGGGCACACTGAAGCTTTCTTT. It encodes CASSQAPLGGHTEAFF. V and J are TRBV3-1 (or the pseudogene TRBV3-2) and TRBJ1-1; D uncertain. CDR1 and CDR2 (germline): LGHDT, YNNKEL (reference sequence). The CDR3 sequence is 16 residues long. Trimming took off 1 base at V and 3 bases at J, with 15 bases between the two ends.

The chain links TRBV3-1 (or the pseudogene TRBV3-2) to TRBJ2-7; 9 bases are shared with TRBD1. CDR3 length equals 16 residues. After removal of 3 bases from V and 4 bases from J, the junction contained 10 bases not matched to a gene. Germline lookup yields CDR1 LGHDT and CDR2 YNNKEL (reference sequence). The CDR3 region is CASSQGYGTGRYEQYF. The CDR3 DNA is TGTGCCAGCAGCCAGGGATACGGGACAGGGAGGTACGAGCAGTACTTC.

V usage is TRBV19 and J usage is TRBJ2-5, with 7 bases identical to TRBD2. Germline loops: CDR1 LNHDA, CDR2 SQIVND (reference sequence). The CDR3 extends over 18 amino acids. The V segment lost 6 bases and the J segment 0 bases; nucleotides outside the gene matches: 16. The CDR3 is CASSPGGGGSLYQETQYF. The CDR3 DNA sequence: TGTGCCAGTAGCCCCGGTGGGGGGGGATCCCTATACCAAGAGACCCAGTACTTC.

The chain employs TRBV27 and TRBJ1-5; D possibly corresponds to TRBD1 (6 bases). Trimming left V 6 bases short and J 3 bases short, with 12 bases between. Germline CDR1 is MNHEY and CDR2 is SMNVEV (reference sequence). The CDR3 loop spans 14 amino acids. This CDR3 reads CASSQTGLNQPQHF. CDR3 coding DNA: TGTGCCAGCAGCCAGACAGGCCTCAATCAGCCCCAGCATTTT.

This clone came up a few times. The chain employs TRBV6-5 and TRBJ2-1, with D maybe TRBD2 (5 bases). The ends were cut back, 6 bases at V and 8 bases at J, with 14 bases in the middle. The CDR3 runs to 13 residues. CDR1 and CDR2 (germline): MNHEY, SVGAGI. As DNA, the CDR3 is TGTGCCAGCAGGGAGGACGTTCTGGATGAGCAGTTCTTC. Its translation: CASREDVLDEQFF.

V is TRBV3-1 (or the pseudogene TRBV3-2) and J is TRBJ2-2; TRBD2 matches 11 bases. V dropped 4 bases and J dropped 7; count of bases not matched to a gene: 14. The CDR3 extends over 18 amino acids. In germline, CDR1 is LGHDT, CDR2 YNNKEL (reference sequence). CDR3 DNA sequence: TGTGCCAGCAGCCGCCCGGGTAGCGGGGGGGCATCCGGCGGGGAGCTGTTTTTT. Protein product: CASSRPGSGGASGGELFF.

The chain combines TRBV19 with TRBJ1-5, with D possibly being TRBD1 (6 bases). Germline-derived CDR1 and CDR2 are LNHDA and SQIVND (reference sequence). The CDR3 runs to 18 residues. The V end lost 6 bases, the J end lost 0 bases, and 21 bases lay between the germline ends. The CDR3 nucleotides read TGTGCCAGTAGACCTCCAGGGGTGGGGGCCTATAGCAATCAGCCCCAGCATTTT. Translating it yields CASRPPGVGAYSNQPQHF.

CDR3 loop: CASSIDQTGNTGELFF. DNA for the CDR3: TGTGCCAGTAGTATAGATCAAACAGGGAACACCGGGGAGCTGTTTTTT. The V call is TRBV19, the J call TRBJ2-2, with a weak D call TRBD1 (5 bases). Germline CDR1 is LNHDA and CDR2 is SQIVND (reference sequence). The CDR3 runs 16 residues. Trimming shortened V by 0 bases and J by 1 base, and 9 bases separated the two germline ends.

This clone was found a few times. The chain couples TRBV6-5 to TRBJ1-6; D not certain. CDR1 MNHEY and CDR2 SVGAGI come from the germline V gene. V was cut by 2 bases and J by 8 bases, with 7 bases left in between. CDR3 length equals 13 residues. CDR3 sequence: CASSYRQDSPLHF. The CDR3 coding sequence is TGTGCCAGCAGTTACAGGCAGGATTCACCCCTCCACTTT.

The chain links TRBV6-5 to TRBJ1-5, with 9 bases lining up with TRBD1. This CDR3 has 15 amino acids. The V segment lost 8 bases and the J segment 2 bases; nucleotides outside the gene matches: 7. The germline V gene encodes CDR1 MNHEY and CDR2 SVGAGI. The CDR3 here is CASSGQGEGNQPQHF. CDR3 coding DNA: TGTGCCAGCTCGGGACAGGGAGAAGGCAATCAGCCCCAGCATTTT.

The CDR3 nucleotides read TGTGCCAGCAGCCCGGGACAGGGGGCTGTCTATGGCTACACCTTC. Its protein is CASSPGQGAVYGYTF. The chain has TRBV7-9 and TRBJ1-2; 12 positions agree with TRBD1. The CDR3 contains 15 residues. Germline CDR1 and CDR2: SEHNR and FQNEAQ (reference sequence). Losses at the gene ends were 5 bases for V and 4 bases for J; bases not matched to a gene: 5.

The chain is built from TRBV20-1 and TRBJ1-1; no firm D call. The V gene's germline CDR1 is DFQATT and CDR2 SNEGSKA (reference sequence). This CDR3 spans 11 amino acids. The CDR3: CSPSGFTEAFF. DNA for the CDR3: TGCAGCCCTTCGGGGTTCACTGAAGCTTTCTTT.

The chain recombines TRBV10-3 with TRBJ1-3; D perhaps matches TRBD1 (6 bases). Germline loops: CDR1 ENHRY, CDR2 SYGVKD. CDR3 length: 13 residues. The ends were cut back, 10 bases at V and 0 bases at J, with 10 bases in the middle. The chain's CDR3 is CATGQNSGNTIYF. The DNA of the CDR3 is TGTGCCACCGGACAGAACTCTGGAAACACCATATATTTT.

The J gene is TRBJ1-5, the V gene TRBV29-1; 7 bases are shared with TRBD1. J lost 0 bases, V lost 4 bases, and 9 bases had no gene match. The CDR3 is 16 amino acids. Germline V lookup: CDR1 SQVTM, CDR2 ANQGSEA. The CDR3 DNA reads as TGCAGCGTTGTGAGGGGGGACAGCTATAGCAATCAGCCCCAGCATTTT. This translates into CSVVRGDSYSNQPQHF.

The table lists this clone with a few counts. The chain employs TRBV18 and TRBJ2-5; TRBD1 matches 7 bases. Germline CDR1 reads KGHSH; CDR2 reads LQKENI. This CDR3 region has 14 residues. V shed 2 bases, J shed 1 base, and the junction held 1 base outside the gene matches. The CDR3 spells CASSPNRGQETQYF. The DNA of the CDR3 is TGTGCCAGCTCACCAAACAGGGGCCAAGAGACCCAGTACTTC. Full variable domain (missing parts from reference TRBV18 and TRBJ2-5): NAGVMQNPRHLVRRRGQEARLRCSPMKGHSHVYWYRQLPEEGLKFMVYLQKENIIDESGMPKERFSAEFPKEGPSILRIQQVVRGDSAAYFCASSPNRGQETQYFGPGTRLLVL.

The chain recombines TRBV7-8 with TRBJ1-5; 7 nucleotides align to TRBD1. The CDR3 spans 16 residues. Germline CDR1 reads SGHVS; CDR2 reads FQNEAQ. J gave up 2 bases and V 5 bases, and 9 bases lay outside the gene matches. CDR3 bases: TGTGCCAGCAGCGTCAACAGGGGTGGTCGCAATCAGCCCCAGCATTTT. Translated: CASSVNRGGRNQPQHF.

The V gene is TRBV29-1, the J gene TRBJ1-2; the D gene is possibly TRBD1 (5 bases). The V end lost 0 bases, the J end lost 2 bases, and 10 bases lay between the germline ends. The CDR3 sequence is 14 residues long. CDR1 and CDR2 (germline): SQVTM, ANQGSEA. The CDR3 here is CSVEEGQGNYGYTF. The CDR3 coding sequence is TGCAGCGTTGAAGAGGGGCAAGGGAACTATGGCTACACCTTC.

The rearrangement joins TRBV6-5 to TRBJ1-2, with 9 bases that match TRBD1. CDR1 MNHEY and CDR2 SVGAGI come from the germline V gene. V lost 6 bases to trimming and J lost 4 bases; unmatched junction nucleotides: 9. This CDR3 has 15 amino acids. The CDR3: CASRPGQGQSYGYTF. In DNA form, the CDR3 reads TGTGCCAGCAGACCAGGACAGGGGCAGAGCTATGGCTACACCTTC.

This clone has a single count. The chain is built from TRBV7-9 and TRBJ2-7; no firm D call. The CDR3 extends over 14 amino acids. V was cut by 3 bases and J by 5 bases, with 14 bases left in between. CDR1 is SEHNR and CDR2 is FQNEAQ in the germline V gene (reference sequence). The CDR3 protein is CASSLNILKDEQYF. Written as DNA, the CDR3 is TGTGCCAGCAGCTTGAACATCTTGAAAGACGAGCAGTACTTC.

The sample holds a few counts of this clone. The chain carries TRBV5-1 and TRBJ1-1, with D unclear. The CDR3 contains 12 residues. Looked up from germline, CDR1 is SGHRS and CDR2 is YFSETQ. V dropped 0 bases and J dropped 10 bases, with 10 bases sitting between them. The CDR3 reads CASSLGQARAFF. The DNA for the CDR3 is TGCGCCAGCAGCTTGGGGCAGGCGCGAGCTTTCTTT.

The V call is TRBV6-2 or TRBV6-3, the J call TRBJ2-7, with TRBD2 identical over 16 bases. Germline V lookup: CDR1 MNHEY, CDR2 SVGEGT. V trimming: 0 bases; J trimming: 0 bases; junction bases outside the gene matches: 8. This CDR3 has 20 amino acids. DNA for the CDR3: TGTGCCAGCAGTTACTCGGGACTAGCGGGAGGGCCATCGAGCTCCTACGAGCAGTACTTC. This codes for CASSYSGLAGGPSSSYEQYF.

This clone was detected only once. The V call is TRBV20-1, the J call TRBJ2-2; 9 positions match TRBD1. V lost 3 bases, J lost 4 bases, and 9 bases stayed unmatched. Germline V lookup: CDR1 DFQATT, CDR2 SNEGSKA (reference sequence). This CDR3 is built from 16 residues. In DNA form, the CDR3 reads TGCAGTGCTAGTACTACACAGGGGGCCGTCACCGGGGAGCTGTTTTTT. This sequence encodes CSASTTQGAVTGELFF.

The rearrangement uses TRBV7-2 and TRBJ1-2, with a tentative D call TRBD1 (5 bases). This CDR3 region has 15 residues. Trimming left V 5 bases short and J 2 bases short, with 15 bases between. The V gene's germline CDR1 is SGHTA and CDR2 FQGNSA. CDR3 residues: CASSLTGYQNYGYTF. Written as DNA, the CDR3 is TGTGCCAGCAGCCTCACAGGATACCAAAACTATGGCTACACCTTC.

The rearrangement links TRBV4-3 to TRBJ2-3, with 7 bases aligning to TRBD1. V shed 0 bases and J 8 bases; nucleotides not matched to a gene: 5. CDR1 and CDR2 (germline): LGHNA, YSLEER. The CDR3 spans 14 residues. CDR3 protein: CASSQEQGTGTQYF. In DNA form, the CDR3 reads TGCGCCAGCAGCCAAGAACAGGGGACGGGTACGCAGTATTTT.

About this clone itself: The sample has other DNA sequences that encode this CDR3 too. V usage is TRBV27 and J usage is TRBJ1-2, with a possible D match to TRBD1 (6 bases). The CDR3 runs to 13 residues. Trimming stripped 4 bases from V and 5 bases from J, with 11 bases between. Germline-derived CDR1 and CDR2 are MNHEY and SMNVEV (reference sequence). The CDR3 is CASSSGVGYGYTF. The CDR3 nucleotides are TGTGCCAGCAGTTCAGGGGTAGGTTATGGCTACACCTTC.

In its sample, this clone was seen once. The DNA of the CDR3 is TGTGCCAGCAGCCGGGAGGGGAACTCCTACAATGAGCAGTTCTTC. Translation gives CASSREGNSYNEQFF. The chain combines TRBV7-3 with TRBJ2-1, with TRBD2 matching over 8 bases. V lost 5 bases, J lost 0 bases, and 3 bases stayed unmatched. CDR1 SGHTA and CDR2 FQGTGA come from the germline V gene. The CDR3 length is 15 residues.

This chain links TRBV7-9 with TRBJ2-7; 8 bases map to TRBD2. Unmatched junction bases numbered 9, after V lost 2 bases and J lost 6 bases. The length of the CDR3 is 15 residues. Germline assignment: CDR1 SEHNR and CDR2 FQNEAQ (reference sequence). The CDR3, as DNA: TGTGCCAGCAGCTTATCTTCCGGGGGGGGAACCGAGCAGTACTTC. Its protein product is CASSLSSGGGTEQYF.

Comments on this clone: With a much larger clone just one base away, this may be a read error. CDR3 nucleotide sequence: TGTGCCAGCAGTTCAGGGTCCTACGAGCAGTACTTC. Its translation is CASSSGSYEQYF. The chain combines TRBV27 with TRBJ2-7; D is possibly TRBD1 (5 bases). This CDR3 has 12 amino acids. Trimming shortened V by 4 bases and J by 1 base, and 5 bases separated the two germline ends. The germline V gene has CDR1 MNHEY and CDR2 SMNVEV (reference sequence).

The chain carries TRBV3-1 (or the pseudogene TRBV3-2) and TRBJ2-7; 12 positions match TRBD2. The germline gives CDR1 LGHDT, CDR2 YNNKEL (reference sequence). V was pared by 6 bases and J by 0 bases, with 9 bases of the junction left unmatched. The CDR3 runs to 17 residues. The CDR3 loop reads CASSQTSGGVSSYEQYF. In DNA form, the CDR3 reads TGTGCCAGCAGTCAGACTAGCGGGGGAGTCAGCTCCTACGAGCAGTACTTC.

This chain uses TRBV2 with TRBJ1-5; the match to TRBD1 covers 7 bases. Germline V gene sequence: CDR1 SNHLY, CDR2 FYNNEI. With V trimmed by 1 base and J by 2 bases, 2 bases remained unmatched. The CDR3 extends over 15 amino acids. The CDR3 protein is CASSEEQGGNQPQHF. The CDR3 DNA follows: TGTGCCAGCAGTGAAGAGCAGGGGGGCAATCAGCCCCAGCATTTT. The full variable domain, in which reference TRBV2 and TRBJ1-5 provide the parts outside the CDR3, is EPEVTQTPSHQVTQMGQEVILRCVPISNHLYFYWYRQILGQKVEFLVSFYNNEISEKSEIFDDQFSVERPDGSNFTLKIRSTKLEDSAMYFCASSEEQGGNQPQHFGDGTRLSIL.

CDR3 in amino acids: CATSDKGLGYTF. The CDR3 coding sequence is TGTGCCACCAGTGATAAGGGGCTCGGCTACACCTTC. The gene calls are TRBV24-1 and TRBJ1-2; D is perhaps TRBD1 (5 bases). V shed 3 bases and J shed 8 bases, with 9 bases lying between them. Germline loops: CDR1 KGHDR, CDR2 SFDVKD. There are 12 residues in the CDR3.

V and J are TRBV2 and TRBJ2-6; 7 bases match TRBD2. The ends lost 2 bases at V and 1 base at J; junction bases unmatched: 2. The CDR3 is made up of 16 amino acids. Germline V CDR1 and CDR2: SNHLY, FYNNEI. The CDR3 protein is CASSELGGSGANVLTF. The CDR3 DNA follows: TGTGCCAGCAGTGAATTGGGGGGGTCTGGGGCCAACGTCCTGACTTTC.